This T cell receptor beta chain was recovered during a study of T cells expressing NK-cell markers. The overall study: Sorted CD3+CD56+NKG2C+, CD3+CD56+NKG2C- and CD3+CD56-NKG2C+ T-cell subsets were beta-chain profiled. The authors sequenced eight donors, of whom seven were HCMV-seropositive and one was seronegative.

As concerns this clonotype: Its target is not known.

Germline V gene data show CDR1 as SEHNR and CDR2 as FQNEAQ (reference sequence). This CDR3 is 15 amino acids long. TCRdb reprocessed the 5' RACE reads, with one entry per CDR3 protein and no DNA. The table lists some 190,000 distinct CDR3 sequences, with 20% to 25% in the top ten. Study results and limitations: Each of about six donors carried dominant NKG2C+ clonotypes accounting for about 1.0-7.0% of CD8+ T cells.

The clonotype was recovered from a man between 18 and 69 years old in good health. Sample: blood T cells: a sorted CD56 or NKG2C T cell subset, CD4+ or CD8+ T cells, or bulk PBMC T cells (not recorded which). The V gene is TRBV7-9, the J gene TRBJ1-3; TCRdb returns TRBD1, unconfirmable since there is no DNA. This CDR3 is CASLDRFRSGNTIYF.